A single sample is the source of the 24 T cell receptor beta chains below, sequenced in a study of T-cell memory formation after mild COVID-19. MiXCR was run by TCRdb on the 5' RACE reads, yielding one entry per CDR3 protein. The table has over 350,000 distinct CDR3 sequences, approximately 25% seen once. Sequenced input: PBMCs or a T cell subset sorted from them (not recorded which). The receptors stem from an adult woman who had mild COVID-19 (a few samples of this study predate the infection). Cell type and time point are not known.

This chain connects TRBV7-8 to TRBJ2-5; tentative D call: TRBD1 (6 bases). From germline, CDR1 is SGHVS and CDR2 FQNEAQ. The CDR3 covers 13 residues. V dropped 5 bases and J dropped 5 bases, with 12 bases sitting between them. CDR3 protein: CASSQSGVETQYF. DNA for the CDR3: TGTGCCAGCAGCCAATCAGGGGTGGAGACCCAGTACTTC.

The chain joins TRBV5-1 to TRBJ2-1, with 9 nucleotides matching TRBD1. This CDR3 contains 15 residues. The germline gives CDR1 SGHRS, CDR2 YFSETQ. Losses at the gene ends were 5 bases for V and 1 base for J; bases not matched to a gene: 4. CDR3 DNA sequence: TGCGCCAGCAGTGGGGACAGGGAGTCCTACAATGAGCAGTTCTTC. This encodes CASSGDRESYNEQFF.

This clonotype has more than one count but fewer than ten. The chain links TRBV21-1 to TRBJ2-5; the table names TRBD1, a call not compared with the DNA. TRBV21-1 corresponds to a pseudogene. This CDR3 comprises 13 residues. In DNA form, the CDR3 reads TGTGCCAGCAGCCCCAGAGAAAGGGGGACCCAGTACTTC. It yields the protein CASSPRERGTQYF.

The genes are TRBV5-6 and TRBJ1-2, with D possibly TRBD1 on 5 matching bases. Germline-derived CDR1 and CDR2 are SGHDT and YYEEEE. V was cut by 0 bases and J by 0 bases, with 9 bases left in between. This CDR3 contains 15 residues. CDR3 DNA sequence: TGTGCCAGCAGCTTGGCCACGGGGGCTAACTATGGCTACACCTTC. As protein: CASSLATGANYGYTF.

The V gene is TRBV18, the J gene TRBJ2-3, with D perhaps given as TRBD1 or TRBD2 (5 bases each). Germline CDR1 is KGHSH and CDR2 is LQKENI. The V and J ends lost 2 bases and 6 bases respectively, with 9 bases between them. There are 13 residues in the CDR3. The DNA for the CDR3 is TGTGCCAGCTCACCAGGGACCGTCGATACGCAGTATTTT. Translating it yields CASSPGTVDTQYF.

The gene calls are TRBV3-1 and TRBJ1-5; D call uncertain. The CDR3 length is 15 residues. Germline V gene sequence: CDR1 LGHDT, CDR2 YNNKEL (reference sequence). V lost 1 base, J lost 5 bases, and 12 bases lay in between. The CDR3 reads CASSQVWGDDQPQHF. The CDR3 DNA reads as TGTGCCAGCAGCCAAGTTTGGGGAGATGATCAGCCCCAGCATTTT.

This clonotype was seen a handful of times. This sequence joins TRBV20-1 and TRBJ2-1; D is unresolved. Germline CDR1 is DFQATT and CDR2 is SNEGSKA (reference sequence). Deletions cut 0 bases from V and 7 bases from J, with 16 bases between. There are 15 residues in the CDR3. DNA for the CDR3: TGCAGTGCTAGAGACGTGGTAGATAGTCTGAATGAGCAGTTCTTC. Amino acids: CSARDVVDSLNEQFF.

This clonotype was seen only a few times. CDR3 bases: TGTGCCAGCAGTTTTAAGATGAGCGGAGGACAAGAGACCCAGTACTTC. It encodes CASSFKMSGGQETQYF. This rearrangement joins TRBV12-3 or TRBV12-4 to TRBJ2-5; D perhaps matches TRBD2 (5 bases). The CDR3 has 16 amino acids. Deletions cut 3 bases from V and 2 bases from J, with 16 bases between.

This chain joins TRBV5-1 and TRBJ2-7, with a tentative D call TRBD1 (6 bases). The V gene lost 0 bases and the J gene lost 2 bases, with 12 bases spanning the gap. The germline V gene encodes CDR1 SGHRS and CDR2 YFSETQ. The CDR3 is 15 residues long. The CDR3 loop reads CASSLARGQTYEQYF. In DNA form, the CDR3 reads TGCGCCAGCAGCTTGGCCAGAGGACAGACCTACGAGCAGTACTTC.

This clonotype was found a few times. The chain carries TRBV18 and TRBJ1-6; D gene ambiguous. The CDR3 consists of 13 residues. V gave up 3 bases and J gave up 10 bases, with 10 bases separating them. Germline loops: CDR1 KGHSH, CDR2 LQKENI. In DNA, the CDR3 is TGTGCCAGCTCACCCTCGGACCGGTCACCCCTCCACTTT. Its protein product is CASSPSDRSPLHF.

The sample holds one count of this clonotype. V gene TRBV6-2 or TRBV6-3 combines with J gene TRBJ1-2; a weak D match, TRBD1 (5 bases). V lost 6 bases to trimming and J lost 6 bases, with 17 bases between them. This CDR3 is 14 amino acids long. Germline V gene lookup returns CDR1 MNHEY and CDR2 SVGEGT. The CDR3: CASSPGAGWNGYTF. The CDR3 DNA sequence: TGTGCCAGCAGCCCTGGGGCGGGTTGGAATGGCTACACCTTC.

In this sample, this clonotype turned up many times. This sequence joins TRBV5-6 and TRBJ2-1, with D maybe TRBD1 (5 bases). V lost 4 bases and J lost 4, with 9 bases in between. CDR1 and CDR2 from the germline V gene are SGHDT and YYEEEE. This CDR3 is 13 amino acids long. The CDR3 spells CASSLPGYNEQFF. The DNA of the CDR3 is TGTGCCAGCAGCCTTCCAGGGTACAATGAGCAGTTCTTC.

The chain has TRBV11-1 and TRBJ2-1; 7 bases map to TRBD2. The CDR3 extends over 15 amino acids. Per germline, CDR1 SGHAT and CDR2 FQDESV (reference sequence). The V segment lost 5 bases and the J segment 3 bases; nucleotides outside the gene matches: 7. CDR3 residues: CASSLTGGDYNEQFF. The CDR3 DNA sequence: TGTGCCAGCAGCCTCACTGGGGGGGACTACAATGAGCAGTTCTTC.

The gene calls are TRBV12-3 or TRBV12-4 and TRBJ1-1; D not resolved. Deletions cut 6 bases from V and 0 bases from J, with 8 bases between. This CDR3 has 13 residues. CDR3 protein: CASRSLLNTEAFF. CDR3 DNA: TGTGCCAGCAGATCCCTACTGAACACTGAAGCTTTCTTT.

The V gene is TRBV2, the J gene TRBJ2-1; the match to TRBD1 covers 7 bases. Losses at the gene ends were 10 bases for V and 6 bases for J; bases not matched to a gene: 15. The CDR3 consists of 15 residues. The germline gives CDR1 SNHLY, CDR2 FYNNEI. The CDR3, as DNA: TGTGCCACGCAGGTAGAGGGGGCGGAGAGCAATGAGCAGTTCTTC. It is translated as CATQVEGAESNEQFF.

The V and J genes are TRBV11-2 and TRBJ1-1; D gene ambiguous. This CDR3 has 14 amino acids. Deletions cut 5 bases from V and 1 base from J, with 11 bases between. Germline CDR1 is SGHAT and CDR2 is FQNNGV. CDR3 sequence (DNA): TGTGCCAGCAGCAGAGAAGGACGGAACACTGAAGCTTTCTTT. This encodes CASSREGRNTEAFF.

In this sample, this clonotype turned up a few times. V is TRBV5-4 and J is TRBJ2-7; 8 bases fit TRBD1. With V trimmed by 2 bases and J by 0 bases, 4 bases remained unmatched. In germline, CDR1 is SGHNT, CDR2 YYREEE (reference sequence). This CDR3 contains 15 residues. CDR3 sequence (DNA): TGTGCCAGCAGCTTCGGACAGGGTACCTCCTACGAGCAGTACTTC. Its translation: CASSFGQGTSYEQYF.

Comments on this clonotype: This may come from a read error, since a much larger clone is one base off. The chain joins TRBV7-9 to TRBJ1-1; D not certain. The CDR3 runs 11 residues. CDR1 and CDR2 (germline): SEHNR, FQNEAQ (reference sequence). Trimming took 3 bases from V and 8 from J, leaving 7 bases between them. This CDR3 is CASSLEPEAFF. The DNA for the CDR3 is TGTGCCAGCAGCTTGGAACCCGAAGCTTTCTTT.

This clonotype was seen at least ten times. The chain joins TRBV4-2 to TRBJ2-3, with 8 bases aligning to TRBD2. V was clipped by 2 bases and J by 4 bases; unmatched bases: 8. From germline, CDR1 is LGHNA and CDR2 YNFKEQ. There are 16 residues in the CDR3. The CDR3 DNA reads as TGTGCCAGCAGCCAAAGGACGGGGGGGCCTTCAGATACGCAGTATTTT. This translates into CASSQRTGGPSDTQYF.

In this sample, this clonotype turned up a few times. This rearrangement joins TRBV20-1 to TRBJ2-1; D is perhaps TRBD2 (6 bases). Per germline, CDR1 DFQATT and CDR2 SNEGSKA (reference sequence). The CDR3 covers 17 residues. Trimming left V 5 bases short and J 6 bases short, with 26 bases between. The CDR3 DNA sequence: TGCAGTGCTCAGGGCCTGGGAGGATCCCATAGGGGCAATGAGCAGTTCTTC. Translation gives CSAQGLGGSHRGNEQFF.

The rearrangement joins TRBV24-1 to TRBJ2-1, with 10 nucleotides matching TRBD2. The germline gives CDR1 KGHDR, CDR2 SFDVKD. The V and J ends lost 4 bases and 6 bases, in that order; junction bases with no gene match: 2. The CDR3 is 14 residues long. In DNA form, the CDR3 reads TGTGCCACCAGTGACGGACTAGCGGCCAATGAGCAGTTCTTC. Residues: CATSDGLAANEQFF.

The chain is built from TRBV6-5 and TRBJ1-1; D unclear. Germline lookup yields CDR1 MNHEY and CDR2 SVGAGI. V lost 5 bases and J 5 bases, leaving 18 bases between the germline ends. This CDR3 region has 15 residues. The CDR3 bases are TGTGCCAGCAGTCCAAGACCCCCAAGCGGGACTGAAGCTTTCTTT. Residues: CASSPRPPSGTEAFF.

This rearrangement joins TRBV30 to TRBJ2-5; 10 bases are a match to TRBD2. V shed 4 bases and J 4 bases; nucleotides not matched to a gene: 3. The CDR3 has 13 residues. Germline CDR1 and CDR2: GTSNPN and SVGIG (reference sequence). The CDR3 sequence is CAWMRLAGETQYF. The CDR3, as DNA: TGTGCCTGGATGAGACTAGCGGGAGAGACCCAGTACTTC.

On this clonotype: One end of the junction is discordant with germline, which a read error may explain. This chain uses TRBV7-7 with TRBJ2-5; tentatively, D is TRBD2 (5 bases). Germline CDR1 SSHAT, CDR2 FNYEAQ (reference sequence). This CDR3 is built from 13 residues. As DNA, the CDR3 is TGTGCTAGCAGCGGTGTGGCACAAGAGACCCAGTACTTC. Protein sequence: CASSGVAQETQYF.